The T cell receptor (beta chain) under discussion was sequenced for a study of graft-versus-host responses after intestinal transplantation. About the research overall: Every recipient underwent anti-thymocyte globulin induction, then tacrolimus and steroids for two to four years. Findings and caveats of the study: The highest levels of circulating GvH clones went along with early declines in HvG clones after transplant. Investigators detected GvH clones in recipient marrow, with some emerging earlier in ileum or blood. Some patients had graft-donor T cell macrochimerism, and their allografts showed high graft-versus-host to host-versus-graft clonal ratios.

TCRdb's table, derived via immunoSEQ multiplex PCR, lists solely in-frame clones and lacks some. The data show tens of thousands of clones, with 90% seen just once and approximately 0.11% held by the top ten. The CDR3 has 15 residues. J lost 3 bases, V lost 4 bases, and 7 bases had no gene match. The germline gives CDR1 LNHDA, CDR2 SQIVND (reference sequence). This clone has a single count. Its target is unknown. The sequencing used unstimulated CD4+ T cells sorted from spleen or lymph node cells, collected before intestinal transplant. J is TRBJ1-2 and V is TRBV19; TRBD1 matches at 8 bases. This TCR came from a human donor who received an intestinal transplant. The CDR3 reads CASSRWTGLDYGYTF. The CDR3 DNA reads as TGTGCCAGTAGTAGGTGGACAGGGTTGGACTATGGCTACACCTTC.